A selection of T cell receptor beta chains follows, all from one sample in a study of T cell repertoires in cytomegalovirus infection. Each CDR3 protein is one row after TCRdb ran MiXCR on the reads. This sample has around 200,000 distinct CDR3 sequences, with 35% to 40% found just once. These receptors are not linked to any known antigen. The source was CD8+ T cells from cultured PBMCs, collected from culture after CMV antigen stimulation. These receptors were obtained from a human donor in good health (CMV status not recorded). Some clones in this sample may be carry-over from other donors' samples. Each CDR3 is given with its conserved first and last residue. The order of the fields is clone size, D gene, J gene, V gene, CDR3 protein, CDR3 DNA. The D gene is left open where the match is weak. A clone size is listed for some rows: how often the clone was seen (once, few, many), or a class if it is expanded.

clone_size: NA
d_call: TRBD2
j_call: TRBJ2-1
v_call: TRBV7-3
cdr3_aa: CASSPGLAGTNEQFF
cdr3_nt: TGTGCCAGCAGCCCGGGACTAGCGGGAACCAATGAGCAGTTCTTC

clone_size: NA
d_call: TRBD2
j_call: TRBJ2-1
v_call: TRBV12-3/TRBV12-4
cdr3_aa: CASSPAGGYNEQFF
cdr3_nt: TGTGCCAGCAGTCCCGCGGGGGGGTACAATGAGCAGTTCTTC

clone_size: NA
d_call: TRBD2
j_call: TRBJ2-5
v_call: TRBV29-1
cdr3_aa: CSVGLAAGETQYF
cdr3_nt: TGCAGCGTTGGACTAGCGGCGGGGGAGACCCAGTACTTC

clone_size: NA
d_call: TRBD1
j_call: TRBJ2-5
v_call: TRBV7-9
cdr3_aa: CASSSFRGPRETQYF
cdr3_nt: TGTGCCAGCAGCTCATTCAGGGGGCCGAGGGAGACCCAGTACTTC

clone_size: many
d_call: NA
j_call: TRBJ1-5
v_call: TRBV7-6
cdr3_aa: CASSSSGQGYSNQPQHF
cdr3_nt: TGTGCCAGCAGCTCCTCGGGCCAGGGCTATAGCAATCAGCCCCAGCATTTT

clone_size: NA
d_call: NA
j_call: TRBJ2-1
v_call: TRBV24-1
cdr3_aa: CATSQTESSYNEQFF
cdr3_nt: TGTGCCACCTCTCAAACAGAGAGCTCCTACAATGAGCAGTTCTTC

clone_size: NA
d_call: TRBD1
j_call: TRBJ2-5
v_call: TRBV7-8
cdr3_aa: CASSTVDREETQYF
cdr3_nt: TGTGCCAGCAGCACCGTGGACAGGGAAGAGACCCAGTACTTC

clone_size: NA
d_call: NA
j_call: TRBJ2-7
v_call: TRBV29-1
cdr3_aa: CSVEEAAGQFSYEQYF
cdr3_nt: TGCAGCGTTGAAGAGGCCGCGGGACAGTTTAGTTACGAGCAGTACTTC

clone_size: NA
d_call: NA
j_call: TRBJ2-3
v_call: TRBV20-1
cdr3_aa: CSARESLSRTDTQYF
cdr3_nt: TGCAGTGCTAGAGAGAGCCTGAGTCGCACAGATACGCAGTATTTT

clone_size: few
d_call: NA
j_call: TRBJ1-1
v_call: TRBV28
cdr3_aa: CASKVRENTEAFF
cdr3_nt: TGTGCCAGCAAAGTAAGGGAGAACACTGAAGCTTTCTTT

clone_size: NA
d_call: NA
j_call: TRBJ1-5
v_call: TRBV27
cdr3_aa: CASSLGLGGNQPQHF
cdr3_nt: TGTGCCAGCAGTTTAGGTTTGGGGGGCAATCAGCCCCAGCATTTT

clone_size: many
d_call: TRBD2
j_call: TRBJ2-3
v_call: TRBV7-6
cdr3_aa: CASSLAAGGATDTQYF
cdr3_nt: TGTGCCAGCAGCTTAGCGGCGGGGGGGGCAACGGATACGCAGTATTTT

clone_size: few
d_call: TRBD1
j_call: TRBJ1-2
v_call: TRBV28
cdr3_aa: CASSLQTGPGYGYTF
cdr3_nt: TGTGCCAGCAGTCTTCAGACAGGGCCAGGCTATGGCTACACCTTC

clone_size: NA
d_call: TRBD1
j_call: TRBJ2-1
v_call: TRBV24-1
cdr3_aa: CATSDLRQGRGEQFF
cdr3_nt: TGTGCCACCAGTGATTTGAGACAGGGAAGAGGTGAGCAGTTCTTC

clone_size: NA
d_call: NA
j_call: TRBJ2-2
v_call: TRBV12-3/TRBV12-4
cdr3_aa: CASYSLSNTGELFF
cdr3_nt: TGTGCCAGCTACAGTTTATCCAACACCGGGGAGCTGTTTTTT

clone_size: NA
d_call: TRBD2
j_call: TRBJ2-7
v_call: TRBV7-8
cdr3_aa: CASSGRDSGSTREQYF
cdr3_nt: TGTGCCAGCAGCGGCCGGGATAGCGGGAGCACTAGGGAGCAGTACTTC

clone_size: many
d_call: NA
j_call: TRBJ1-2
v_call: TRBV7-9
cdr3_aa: CASSPKGPFQHGYTF
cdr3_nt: TGTGCCAGCAGCCCCAAAGGGCCCTTCCAACACGGCTACACCTTC

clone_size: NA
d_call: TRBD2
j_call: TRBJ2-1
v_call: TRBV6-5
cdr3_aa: CASRLLAEYYNEQFF
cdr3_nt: TGTGCCAGCAGGCTACTAGCGGAGTACTACAATGAGCAGTTCTTC

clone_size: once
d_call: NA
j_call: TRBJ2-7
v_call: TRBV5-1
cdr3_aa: CASSFGRGGPKYF
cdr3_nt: TGCGCCAGCAGTTTTGGAAGAGGGGGGCCCAAGTACTTC

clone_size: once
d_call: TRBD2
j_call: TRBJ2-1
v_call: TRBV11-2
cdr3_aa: CASSFLAGGNNEQFF
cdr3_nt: TGTGCCAGCAGCTTCCTAGCGGGAGGTAACAATGAGCAGTTCTTC

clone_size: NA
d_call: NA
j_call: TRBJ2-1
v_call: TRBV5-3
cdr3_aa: CASSLEGDGYNEQFF
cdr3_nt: TGTGCCAGCAGCTTGGAGGGAGATGGTTACAATGAGCAGTTCTTC

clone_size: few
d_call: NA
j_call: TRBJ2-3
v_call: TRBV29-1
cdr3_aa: CSVRGRSTDTQYF
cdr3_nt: TGCAGCGTCAGAGGCAGGAGCACAGATACGCAGTATTTT

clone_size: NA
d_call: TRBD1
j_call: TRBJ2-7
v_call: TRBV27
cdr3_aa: CASSLDRATYEQYF
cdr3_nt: TGTGCCAGCAGTCTGGACAGGGCCACCTACGAGCAGTACTTC

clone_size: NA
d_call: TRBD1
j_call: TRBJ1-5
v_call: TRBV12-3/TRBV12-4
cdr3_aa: CASSMTGPNQPQHF
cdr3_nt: TGTGCCAGCAGTATGACAGGGCCGAATCAGCCCCAGCATTTT

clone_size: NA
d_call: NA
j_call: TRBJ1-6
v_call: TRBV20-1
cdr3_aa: CSARKQVNSSPLHF
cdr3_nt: TGCAGTGCTAGGAAACAGGTCAACAGCTCACCCCTCCACTTT

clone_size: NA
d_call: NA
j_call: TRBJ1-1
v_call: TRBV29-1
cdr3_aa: CSVEDHGAAGLNAEAFF
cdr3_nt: TGCAGCGTTGAAGATCATGGGGCGGCCGGATTGAATGCTGAAGCTTTCTTT

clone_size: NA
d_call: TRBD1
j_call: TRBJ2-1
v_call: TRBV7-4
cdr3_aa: CASSHRDRFTQQFF
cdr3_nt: TGTGCCAGCAGCCACCGGGACAGGTTTACGCAGCAGTTCTTC

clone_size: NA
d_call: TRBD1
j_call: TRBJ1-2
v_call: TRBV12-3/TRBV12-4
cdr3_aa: CASSPGDRNYGYTF
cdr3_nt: TGTGCCAGCAGCCCAGGGGACAGAAACTATGGCTACACCTTC

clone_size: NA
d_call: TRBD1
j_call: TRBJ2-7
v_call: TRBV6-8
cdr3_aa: CASSYRTGTGGYEQYF
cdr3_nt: TGTGCCAGCAGTTACCGCACCGGGACAGGGGGGTACGAGCAGTACTTC

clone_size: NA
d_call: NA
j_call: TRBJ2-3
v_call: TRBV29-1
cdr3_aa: CSAQRRYTDTQYF
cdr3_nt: TGCAGCGCACAACGGCGGTACACAGATACGCAGTATTTT

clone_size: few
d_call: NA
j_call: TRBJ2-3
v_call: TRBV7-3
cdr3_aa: CASSLVGTTDTQYF
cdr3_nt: TGTGCCAGCAGCTTAGTGGGGACCACAGATACGCAGTATTTT

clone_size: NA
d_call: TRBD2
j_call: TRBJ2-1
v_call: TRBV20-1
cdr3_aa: CSASERGGWNEQFF
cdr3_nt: TGCAGTGCTAGCGAGCGGGGGGGTTGGAATGAGCAGTTCTTC